The 32 T cell receptor beta chains below all came from one sample that was sequenced in a study of blood T cell repertoires in COVID-19. Produced via immunoSEQ multiplex PCR; TCRdb's table is partial and in-frame only. Of tens of thousands of clones in the sample, roughly 82% are singletons; the top ten hold 1.5% to 2%. The source material was peripheral blood. Every receptor here comes from a woman aged 55-70 years with acute or convalescent COVID-19.

The chain joins TRBV6-6 to TRBJ1-4; the match to TRBD1 covers 9 bases. J gave up 5 bases and V 5 bases, and 3 bases lay outside the gene matches. Per germline, CDR1 MNHNY and CDR2 SVGAGI (reference sequence). The CDR3 spans 14 residues. CDR3 bases: TGTGCCAGCAGTGGACAGGGGCCCAATGAAAAACTGTTTTTT. Residues: CASSGQGPNEKLFF.

This chain connects TRBV5-4 to TRBJ2-4; TRBD1 might be the D (6 bases). Trimming left V 0 bases short and J 8 bases short, with 18 bases between. Germline V gives CDR1 SGHNT, CDR2 YYREEE (reference sequence). CDR3 length: 16 residues. The CDR3 is CASSLGGGQGKDIQYF. In nucleotides, the CDR3 is TGTGCCAGCAGCTTGGGTGGCGGGCAGGGGAAGGACATTCAGTACTTC.

This clone was recorded once. V usage is TRBV5-1 and J usage is TRBJ2-1, with 8 bases that match TRBD2. The CDR3 is 15 amino acids. V gave up 4 bases and J gave up 1 base; unmatched junction bases: 4. Per the germline V gene, CDR1 is SGHRS and CDR2 is YFSETQ. The CDR3 protein is CASSPGTRSYNEQFF. The CDR3 DNA follows: TGCGCCAGCAGCCCCGGGACTAGATCCTACAATGAGCAGTTCTTC.

The V call is TRBV7-2, the J call TRBJ2-1; 8 bases align to TRBD2. Germline V gene lookup returns CDR1 SGHTA and CDR2 FQGNSA. The CDR3 totals 16 residues. With 4 bases clipped from V and 9 bases from J, the junction kept 14 bases outside the gene matches. CDR3 residues: CASSSSPGTSLGEQFF. In DNA form, the CDR3 reads TGTGCCAGCAGCTCGAGCCCCGGGACTAGTCTAGGTGAGCAGTTCTTC.

This chain connects TRBV7-9 to TRBJ1-2; 11 bases align to TRBD1. Per the germline V gene, CDR1 is SEHNR and CDR2 is FQNEAQ (reference sequence). CDR3 length equals 14 residues. V lost 4 bases and J lost 6; bases outside the gene matches: 4. Written as DNA, the CDR3 is TGTGCCAGCAGCTCGGACAGGGGGCACGATGGCTACACCTTC. This gives the protein CASSSDRGHDGYTF.

The V gene is TRBV11-2, the J gene TRBJ2-7; a possible D gene is TRBD1 (5 bases). Germline V gene data show CDR1 as SGHAT and CDR2 as FQNNGV. V was pared by 5 bases and J by 5 bases, with 10 bases between. This CDR3 contains 12 residues. DNA for the CDR3: TGTGCCAGCAGCCAAAACAGGCACGAGCAGTACTTC. Residues: CASSQNRHEQYF.

The rearrangement uses TRBV28 and TRBJ2-1; TRBD1 matches at 9 bases. The germline V gene has CDR1 MDHEN and CDR2 SYDVKM. The CDR3 is made up of 15 amino acids. V trimming: 4 bases; J trimming: 0 bases; junction bases outside the gene matches: 1. The CDR3 loop is CASSWGQGSYNEQFF. The CDR3 DNA reads as TGTGCCAGCAGTTGGGGACAGGGCTCCTACAATGAGCAGTTCTTC.

The V gene is TRBV7-9, the J gene TRBJ2-1, with D possibly matching TRBD2 (5 bases). Germline-derived CDR1 and CDR2 are SEHNR and FQNEAQ (reference sequence). The V gene lost 2 bases and the J gene lost 9 bases, with 8 bases spanning the gap. This CDR3 comprises 12 residues. CDR3 protein: CASSLTAGEQFF. The CDR3 bases are TGTGCCAGCAGCTTAACCGCGGGTGAGCAGTTCTTC. The whole variable domain, remainder taken from reference TRBV7-9 and TRBJ2-1, is DTGVSQNPRHKITKRGQNVTFRCDPISEHNRLYWYRQTLGQGPEFLTYFQNEAQLEKSRLLSDRFSAERPKGSFSTLEIQRTEQGDSAMYLCASSLTAGEQFFGPGTRLTVL.

This chain connects TRBV25-1 to TRBJ2-2; perhaps TRBD1 as D (7 bases). The CDR3 runs to 16 residues. Trimming shortened V by 1 base and J by 3 bases, and 12 bases separated the two germline ends. The germline CDR1 and CDR2 sequences are MGHDK and SYGVNS. The CDR3: CASSESGRGDTGELFF. The CDR3 nucleotides are TGTGCCAGCAGTGAATCCGGCAGGGGGGACACCGGGGAGCTGTTTTTT.

This clone was seen only a few times. V usage is TRBV12-5 and J usage is TRBJ1-1; D is possibly TRBD1 (6 bases). The CDR3 is made up of 16 amino acids. With 5 bases removed from V and 0 bases from J, the gap between germline ends came to 16 bases. Germline CDR1 reads LGHNT; CDR2 reads FRNRAP. CDR3 nucleotide sequence: TGTGCTAGTGGTGAAGGACAGCCTCCTATGAACACTGAAGCTTTCTTT. It specifies CASGEGQPPMNTEAFF.

The chain links TRBV5-1 to TRBJ2-7, with D unclear. CDR3 size: 14 residues. Germline V gene data show CDR1 as SGHRS and CDR2 as YFSETQ. V lost 0 bases, J lost 0 bases, and 7 bases lay in between. In DNA form, the CDR3 reads TGCGCCAGCAGCTTGGACAGTATCTCCTACGAGCAGTACTTC. Translation: CASSLDSISYEQYF.

The gene calls are TRBV7-9 and TRBJ1-3; D perhaps matches TRBD1 (6 bases). The CDR3 is 15 residues long. V was shortened by 1 base and J by 1 base, with 8 bases between the two germline ends. CDR1 and CDR2 (germline): SEHNR, FQNEAQ (reference sequence). CDR3 protein: CASSLGTVSGNTIYF. The CDR3 region has the DNA TGTGCCAGCAGCTTAGGGACAGTATCTGGAAACACCATATATTTT.

A single count supports this clone. The chain is built from TRBV25-1 and TRBJ1-2, with TRBD1 matching 7 bases. V was pared by 4 bases and J by 7 bases, with 3 bases of the junction left unmatched. In germline, CDR1 is MGHDK, CDR2 SYGVNS. The CDR3 sequence is 12 residues long. CDR3 sequence (DNA): TGTGCCAGCAGTGTTCAGGGGGGTGGCTACACCTTC. Encoded protein: CASSVQGGGYTF.

V and J are TRBV19 and TRBJ2-1, with 11 bases identical to TRBD1. This CDR3 has 16 amino acids. CDR1 LNHDA and CDR2 SQIVND come from the germline V gene (reference sequence). V gave up 9 bases and J gave up 9 bases; unmatched junction bases: 16. The CDR3 DNA is TGTGCCAGAGGGATTACCGGGACAGGGGGATTAGGTGAGCAGTTCTTC. This codes for CARGITGTGGLGEQFF.

The count of this clone is one. This chain links TRBV30 with TRBJ1-5, with 9 positions matching TRBD1. J gave up 7 bases and V 1 base, and 5 bases lay outside the gene matches. Germline V gene sequence: CDR1 GTSNPN, CDR2 SVGIG (reference sequence). The CDR3 contains 14 residues. CDR3 DNA sequence: TGTGCCTGGAGTGCGGGACAGGGACGGCAGCCCCAGCATTTT. Translating gives CAWSAGQGRQPQHF.

This chain uses TRBV5-1 with TRBJ1-1; 9 bases are shared with TRBD1. The V and J ends lost 2 bases and 1 base, in that order; junction bases with no gene match: 6. Germline assignment: CDR1 SGHRS and CDR2 YFSETQ. The CDR3 is 16 amino acids. CDR3 sequence reads: CASSLGTGTWNTEAFF. The CDR3 nucleotides are TGCGCCAGCAGCTTAGGGACAGGGACCTGGAACACTGAAGCTTTCTTT. Full variable domain (outside the CDR3, taken from reference TRBV5-1 and TRBJ1-1): KAGVTQTPRYLIKTRGQQVTLSCSPISGHRSVSWYQQTPGQGLQFLFEYFSETQRNKGNFPGRFSGRQFSNSRSEMNVSTLELGDSALYLCASSLGTGTWNTEAFFGQGTRLTVV.

The genes are TRBV28 and TRBJ2-7; D is perhaps TRBD2 (5 bases). Trimming removed 6 bases at V and 2 bases at J, with 17 bases between. The CDR3 consists of 15 residues. In germline, CDR1 is MDHEN, CDR2 SYDVKM. The CDR3 DNA sequence: TGTGCCAGCAGATCCGGTGGGGAGCTTACCTACGAGCAGTACTTC. Translating gives CASRSGGELTYEQYF.

This rearrangement joins TRBV2 to TRBJ2-7; 11 bases align to TRBD2. V shed 4 bases, J shed 1 base, and the junction held 6 bases outside the gene matches. The CDR3 totals 16 residues. The germline gives CDR1 SNHLY, CDR2 FYNNEI. Here the CDR3 DNA reads TGTGCCAGCAGTGTCTCCGGGACTAGCGGTTCCTACGAGCAGTACTTC. The encoded protein is CASSVSGTSGSYEQYF.

The chain carries TRBV3-1 (or the pseudogene TRBV3-2) and TRBJ1-1, with 7 nucleotides matching TRBD1. The length of the CDR3 is 14 residues. Germline CDR1 reads LGHDT; CDR2 reads YNNKEL (reference sequence). The J segment lost 8 bases and the V segment lost 3 bases, leaving 9 bases of the junction unmatched. CDR3 nucleotide sequence: TGTGCCAGCAGCCACCTCTTGGGGGGACAGGAAGCTTTCTTT. This codes for CASSHLLGGQEAFF.

Turning to this clone: Other DNA sequences in this sample translate to the same CDR3. The chain has TRBV18 and TRBJ1-1; maybe TRBD1 (6 bases). Germline values: CDR1 KGHSH, CDR2 LQKENI. The CDR3 totals 13 residues. The germline V and J ends were trimmed by 6 bases and 1 base, with 9 bases remaining between them. The CDR3: CASSRTENTEAFF. The CDR3 DNA reads as TGTGCCAGCTCGAGGACAGAGAACACTGAAGCTTTCTTT.

The gene calls are TRBV10-1 and TRBJ1-1; unclear D gene. CDR3 length: 18 amino acids. CDR1 and CDR2 from the germline V gene are WNHNN and SYGVQD (reference sequence). V lost 0 bases, J lost 7 bases, and 24 bases lay in between. The CDR3 bases are TGCGCCAGCAGTGAGTCGAGGTTGCTCACCGCTGAACATAGTGAAGCTTTCTTT. This gives the protein CASSESRLLTAEHSEAFF.

The rearrangement uses TRBV4-1 and TRBJ1-3; D not certain. The CDR3 runs 15 residues. Deletions cut 1 base from V and 1 base from J, with 8 bases between. The germline CDR1 and CDR2 sequences are MGHRA and YSYEKL. In DNA, the CDR3 is TGCGCCAGCAGCCAAGCCAGGATGTCTGGAAACACCATATATTTT. Translated, it gives CASSQARMSGNTIYF.

This clone was recorded a few times. The chain is built from TRBV5-4 and TRBJ2-2, with 8 bases that match TRBD2. There are 14 residues in the CDR3. Germline V gene lookup returns CDR1 SGHNT and CDR2 YYREEE (reference sequence). V was pared by 2 bases and J by 4 bases, with 1 base of the junction left unmatched. CDR3: CASSFGGGTGELFF. The DNA for the CDR3 is TGTGCCAGCAGCTTCGGGGGGGGCACCGGGGAGCTGTTTTTT.

The chain employs TRBV19 and TRBJ1-5; 7 nucleotides match TRBD1. The CDR3 runs to 18 residues. After removal of 1 base from V and 0 bases from J, the junction contained 9 bases not matched to a gene. Per germline, CDR1 LNHDA and CDR2 SQIVND (reference sequence). The CDR3 sequence: CASSIALGGQTSNQPQHF. The CDR3 region has the DNA TGTGCCAGTAGTATAGCCCTTGGGGGACAGACTAGCAATCAGCCCCAGCATTTT.

The V call is TRBV19, the J call TRBJ1-1; D perhaps matches TRBD1 (6 bases). Germline V gene data show CDR1 as LNHDA and CDR2 as SQIVND (reference sequence). Trimming took 7 bases from V and 7 from J, leaving 19 bases between them. This CDR3 has 14 amino acids. CDR3 amino acids: CASTLQGYVGEAFF. The CDR3 bases are TGTGCCAGTACCTTACAGGGATATGTCGGTGAAGCTTTCTTT.

The chain recombines TRBV25-1 with TRBJ2-1, with 7 positions matching TRBD2. The junction had 5 bases not matched to a gene; V was cut back by 2 bases and J by 4 bases. CDR3 length equals 15 residues. CDR1 is MGHDK and CDR2 is SYGVNS in the germline V gene. CDR3 in DNA: TGTGCCAGCAGTGAAACCGGCGGGAGTTACAATGAGCAGTTCTTC. This gives the protein CASSETGGSYNEQFF.

The chain carries TRBV27 and TRBJ2-1; 10 bases are a match to TRBD2. The V gene end was trimmed by 1 base and the J gene end by 4 bases; junction bases not matched to a gene: 10. The CDR3 has 18 amino acids. Germline CDR1 is MNHEY and CDR2 is SMNVEV (reference sequence). The CDR3, as DNA: TGTGCCAGCAGTTTATACCCCCCGGGAGCGGGGGGGTACAATGAGCAGTTCTTC. Protein: CASSLYPPGAGGYNEQFF.

This chain joins TRBV2 and TRBJ2-7; D may be TRBD2 (5 bases). Germline V CDR1 and CDR2: SNHLY, FYNNEI. Trimming left V 6 bases short and J 7 bases short, with 22 bases between. The CDR3 runs 15 residues. CDR3 amino acids: CASRPTIGPTGEQYF. The CDR3 bases are TGTGCCAGCAGGCCTACGATAGGCCCTACGGGAGAGCAGTACTTC.

The chain uses TRBV7-3 and TRBJ2-7, with a weak D call TRBD2 (5 bases). This CDR3 has 13 amino acids. CDR1 SGHTA and CDR2 FQGTGA come from the germline V gene. The germline V and J ends were trimmed by 1 base and 5 bases, with 9 bases remaining between them. In nucleotides, the CDR3 is TGTGCCAGCAGCTTAAGACGGGAAGACGAGCAGTACTTC. Its protein product is CASSLRREDEQYF.

The rearrangement links TRBV2 to TRBJ2-7; D might be TRBD1 (7 bases). Between the trimmed V and J ends, which lost 8 bases and 4 bases, there was a span of 18 bases. Germline values: CDR1 SNHLY, CDR2 FYNNEI. The CDR3 consists of 14 residues. CDR3 residues: CASQGGLPPYEQYF. DNA for the CDR3: TGTGCCAGCCAGGGGGGACTTCCCCCTTACGAGCAGTACTTC. The complete variable domain, with remaining parts taken from reference TRBV2 and TRBJ2-7, reads EPEVTQTPSHQVTQMGQEVILRCVPISNHLYFYWYRQILGQKVEFLVSFYNNEISEKSEIFDDQFSVERPDGSNFTLKIRSTKLEDSAMYFCASQGGLPPYEQYFGPGTRLTVT.

V and J are TRBV5-1 and TRBJ2-2; 8 nucleotides match TRBD1. This CDR3 comprises 17 residues. CDR1 is SGHRS, CDR2 YFSETQ, per germline. Trimming took 2 bases from V and 0 from J; bases not matched to a gene: 6. CDR3 loop: CASSFARTGSNTGELFF. The CDR3 DNA reads TGCGCCAGCAGCTTTGCGCGGACAGGGTCGAACACCGGGGAGCTGTTTTTT.

This clone showed up just once. The DNA for the CDR3 is TGTGCCAGCAGCTTAGAAAACAGTCGTGAGCAGTACTTC. Residues: CASSLENSREQYF. V gene TRBV11-3 combines with J gene TRBJ2-7; D is unclear. The CDR3 runs to 13 residues. The germline V gene encodes CDR1 SGHNT and CDR2 YENEEA. V shed 0 bases and J shed 7 bases, with 10 bases lying between them.